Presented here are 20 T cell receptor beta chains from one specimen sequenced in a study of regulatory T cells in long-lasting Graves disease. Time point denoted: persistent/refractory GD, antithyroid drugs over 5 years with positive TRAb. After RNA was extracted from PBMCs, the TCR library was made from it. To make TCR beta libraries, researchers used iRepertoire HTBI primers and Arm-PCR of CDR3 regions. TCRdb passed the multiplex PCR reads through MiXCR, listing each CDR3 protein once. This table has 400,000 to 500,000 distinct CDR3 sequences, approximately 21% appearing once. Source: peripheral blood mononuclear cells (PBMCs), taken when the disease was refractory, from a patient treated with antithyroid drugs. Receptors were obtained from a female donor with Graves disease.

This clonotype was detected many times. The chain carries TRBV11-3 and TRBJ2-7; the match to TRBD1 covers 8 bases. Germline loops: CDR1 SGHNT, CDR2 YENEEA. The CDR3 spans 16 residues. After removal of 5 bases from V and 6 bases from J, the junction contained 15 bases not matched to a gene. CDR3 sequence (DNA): TGTGCCAGCAGCGGCAACCCGGACAGGGCTGCCCGCGAGCAGTACTTC. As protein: CASSGNPDRAAREQYF.

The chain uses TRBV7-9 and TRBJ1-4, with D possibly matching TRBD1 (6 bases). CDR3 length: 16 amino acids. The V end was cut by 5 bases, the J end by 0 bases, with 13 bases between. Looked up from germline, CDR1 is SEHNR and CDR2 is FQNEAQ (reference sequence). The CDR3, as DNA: TGTGCCAGCAGCGTAGTAAACAGGGCAACTAATGAAAAACTGTTTTTT. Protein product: CASSVVNRATNEKLFF.

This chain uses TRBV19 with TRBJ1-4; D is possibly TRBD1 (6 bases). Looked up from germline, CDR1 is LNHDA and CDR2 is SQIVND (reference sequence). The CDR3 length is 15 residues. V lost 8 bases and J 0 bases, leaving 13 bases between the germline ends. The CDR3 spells CASANRAATNEKLFF. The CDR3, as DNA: TGTGCCAGTGCGAACAGGGCCGCAACTAATGAAAAACTGTTTTTT.

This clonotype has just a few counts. In nucleotides, the CDR3 is TGTGCCAGCAGCCAAGTCCGGACAGTTGGAGCTGAAGCTTTCTTT. Translating it yields CASSQVRTVGAEAFF. This rearrangement joins TRBV3-1 to TRBJ1-1; D might be TRBD1 (6 bases). Between the trimmed V and J ends, which lost 1 base and 6 bases, there was a span of 15 bases. This CDR3 region has 15 residues. Per germline, CDR1 LGHDT and CDR2 YNNKEL (reference sequence).

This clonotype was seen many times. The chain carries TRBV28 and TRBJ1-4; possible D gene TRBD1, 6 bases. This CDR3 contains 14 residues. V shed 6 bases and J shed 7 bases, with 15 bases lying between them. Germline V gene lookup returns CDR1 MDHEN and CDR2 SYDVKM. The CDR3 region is CASSLGGRTEKLFF. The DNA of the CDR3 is TGTGCCAGCAGCTTAGGGGGAAGGACTGAAAAACTGTTTTTT.

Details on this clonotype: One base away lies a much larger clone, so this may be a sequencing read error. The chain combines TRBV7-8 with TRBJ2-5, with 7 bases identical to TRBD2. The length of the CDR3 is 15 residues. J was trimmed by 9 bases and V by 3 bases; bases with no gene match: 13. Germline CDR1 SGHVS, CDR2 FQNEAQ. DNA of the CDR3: TGTGCCAGCAGCTTTACCGGGACTAACCAAGGAGCCCAGTACTTC. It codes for CASSFTGTNQGAQYF.

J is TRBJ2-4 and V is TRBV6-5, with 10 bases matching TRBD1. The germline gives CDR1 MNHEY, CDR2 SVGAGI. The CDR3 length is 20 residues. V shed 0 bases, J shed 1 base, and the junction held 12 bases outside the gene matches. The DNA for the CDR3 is TGTGCCAGCAGTTACTCGACAGGGACAGGGGCAGGGCTGGCCAAAAACATTCAGTACTTC. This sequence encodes CASSYSTGTGAGLAKNIQYF.

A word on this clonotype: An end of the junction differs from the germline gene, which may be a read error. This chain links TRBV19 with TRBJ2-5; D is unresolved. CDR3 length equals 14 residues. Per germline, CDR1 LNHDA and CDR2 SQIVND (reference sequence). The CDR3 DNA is TGTGCCGGTAGTATGATTCCAGTCCAAGAGACCCAGTACTTC. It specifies CAGSMIPVQETQYF.

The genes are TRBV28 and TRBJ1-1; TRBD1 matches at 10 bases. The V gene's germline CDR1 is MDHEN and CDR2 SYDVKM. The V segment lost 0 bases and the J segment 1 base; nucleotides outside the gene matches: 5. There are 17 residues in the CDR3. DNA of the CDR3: TGTGCCAGCAGTTTATGGTGGGGGACAGGGGCGAACACTGAAGCTTTCTTT. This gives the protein CASSLWWGTGANTEAFF.

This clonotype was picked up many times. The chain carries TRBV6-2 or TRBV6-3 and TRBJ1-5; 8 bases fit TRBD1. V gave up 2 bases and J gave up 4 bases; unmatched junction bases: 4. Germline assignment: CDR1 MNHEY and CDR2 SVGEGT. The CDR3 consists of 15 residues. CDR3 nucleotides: TGTGCCAGCAGTTACCGGACAGGGATAAATCAGCCCCAGCATTTT. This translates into CASSYRTGINQPQHF.

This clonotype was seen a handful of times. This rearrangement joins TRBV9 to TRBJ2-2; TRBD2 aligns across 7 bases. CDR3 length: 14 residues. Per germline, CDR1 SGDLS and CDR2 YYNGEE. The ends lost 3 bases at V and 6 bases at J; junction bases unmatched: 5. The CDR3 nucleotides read TGTGCCAGCAGCGAAAGCGGGGTGGCCGGGGAGCTGTTTTTT. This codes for CASSESGVAGELFF.

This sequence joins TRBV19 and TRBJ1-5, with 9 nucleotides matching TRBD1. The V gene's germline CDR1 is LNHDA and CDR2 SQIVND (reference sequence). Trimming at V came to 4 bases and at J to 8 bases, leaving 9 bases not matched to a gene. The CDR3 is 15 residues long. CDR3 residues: CASSTPRQGGKPQHF. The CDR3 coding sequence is TGTGCCAGTAGTACACCGAGACAGGGGGGTAAGCCCCAGCATTTT. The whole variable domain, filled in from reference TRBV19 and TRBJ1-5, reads DGGITQSPKYLFRKEGQNVTLSCEQNLNHDAMYWYRQDPGQGLRLIYYSQIVNDFQKGDIAEGYSVSREKKESFPLTVTSAQKNPTAFYLCASSTPRQGGKPQHFGDGTRLSIL.

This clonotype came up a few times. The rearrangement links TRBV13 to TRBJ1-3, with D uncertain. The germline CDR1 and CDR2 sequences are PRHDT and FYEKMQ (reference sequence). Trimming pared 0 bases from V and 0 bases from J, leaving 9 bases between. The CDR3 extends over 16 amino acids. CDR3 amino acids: CASSLGRPLSGNTIYF. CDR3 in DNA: TGTGCCAGCAGCTTAGGCCGACCGCTCTCTGGAAACACCATATATTTT.

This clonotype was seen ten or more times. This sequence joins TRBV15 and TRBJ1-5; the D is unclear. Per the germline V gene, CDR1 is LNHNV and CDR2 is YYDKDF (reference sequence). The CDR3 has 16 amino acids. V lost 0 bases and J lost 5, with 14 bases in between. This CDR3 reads CATSRDRAGPYQPQHF. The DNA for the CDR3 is TGTGCCACCAGCAGAGATCGGGCAGGACCCTATCAGCCCCAGCATTTT.

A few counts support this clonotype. This CDR3 reads CASSPSGTSHPGRELFF. In DNA form, the CDR3 reads TGTGCCAGCAGCCCATCCGGGACCAGCCACCCCGGAAGGGAGCTGTTTTTT. The gene calls are TRBV7-3 and TRBJ2-2; D tentatively reads TRBD1 or TRBD2 (5 bases each). The germline V gene encodes CDR1 SGHTA and CDR2 FQGTGA. The CDR3 consists of 17 residues. Trimming took off 5 bases at V and 9 bases at J, with 25 bases between the two ends.

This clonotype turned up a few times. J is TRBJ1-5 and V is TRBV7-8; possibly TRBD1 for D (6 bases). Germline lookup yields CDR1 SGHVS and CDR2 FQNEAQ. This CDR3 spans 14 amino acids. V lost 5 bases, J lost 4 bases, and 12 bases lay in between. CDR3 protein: CASSPAQGNQPQHF. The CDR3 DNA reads TGTGCCAGCAGCCCAGCACAGGGAAATCAGCCCCAGCATTTT. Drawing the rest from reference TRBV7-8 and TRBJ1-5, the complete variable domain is GAGVSQSPRYKVAKRGQDVALRCDPISGHVSLFWYQQALGQGPEFLTYFQNEAQLDKSGLPSDRFFAERPEGSVSTLKIQRTQQEDSAVYLCASSPAQGNQPQHFGDGTRLSIL.

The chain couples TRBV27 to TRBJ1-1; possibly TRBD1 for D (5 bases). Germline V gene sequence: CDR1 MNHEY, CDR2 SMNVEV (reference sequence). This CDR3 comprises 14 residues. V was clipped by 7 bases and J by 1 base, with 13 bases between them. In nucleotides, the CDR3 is TGTGCCAGCAATCGACAAACAGGGAACACTGAAGCTTTCTTT. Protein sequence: CASNRQTGNTEAFF.

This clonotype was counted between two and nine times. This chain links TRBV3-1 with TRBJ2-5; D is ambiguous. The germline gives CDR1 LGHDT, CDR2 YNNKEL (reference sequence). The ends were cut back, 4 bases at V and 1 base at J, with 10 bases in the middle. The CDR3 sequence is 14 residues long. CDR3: CASSPDTSQETQYF. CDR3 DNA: TGTGCCAGCAGCCCTGACACTTCCCAAGAGACCCAGTACTTC.

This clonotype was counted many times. CDR3 coding DNA: TGTGCCAGCAGTTTAACCCTCTATAGCAATCAGCCCCAGCATTTT. This sequence encodes CASSLTLYSNQPQHF. The genes are TRBV28 and TRBJ1-5; unclear D gene. This CDR3 has 15 residues. The germline V and J ends were trimmed by 2 bases and 0 bases, with 8 bases remaining between them. Germline-derived CDR1 and CDR2 are MDHEN and SYDVKM.

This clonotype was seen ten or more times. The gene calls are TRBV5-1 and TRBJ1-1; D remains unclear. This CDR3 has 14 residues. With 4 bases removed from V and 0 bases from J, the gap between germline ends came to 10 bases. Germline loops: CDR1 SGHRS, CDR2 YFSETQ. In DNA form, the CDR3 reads TGCGCCAGCAGCGCTTCGGGGATGAACACTGAAGCTTTCTTT. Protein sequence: CASSASGMNTEAFF.